The source of this TCR beta chain is a study of T cells after somatic rescue of genetic block. This clone was counted only a few times. TCRdb keeps only in-frame clones here, not all; method: immunoSEQ multiplex PCR. This table holds more than 70,000 clones, about nine tenths found once. This CDR3 region has 15 residues. Germline-derived CDR1 and CDR2 are LNHNV and YYDKDF (reference sequence). The V end lost 1 base, the J end lost 2 bases, and 12 bases lay between the germline ends. Sequenced sample: peripheral blood mononuclear cells (PBMCs). The source of this sequence is a woman aged 18-29 years. The V call is TRBV15, the J call TRBJ2-7; D possibly corresponds to TRBD2 (5 bases). Written as DNA, the CDR3 is TGTGCCACCAGCAGAGTCGGGGAGCCCCCCTACGAGCAGTACTTC. Translation: CATSRVGEPPYEQYF.